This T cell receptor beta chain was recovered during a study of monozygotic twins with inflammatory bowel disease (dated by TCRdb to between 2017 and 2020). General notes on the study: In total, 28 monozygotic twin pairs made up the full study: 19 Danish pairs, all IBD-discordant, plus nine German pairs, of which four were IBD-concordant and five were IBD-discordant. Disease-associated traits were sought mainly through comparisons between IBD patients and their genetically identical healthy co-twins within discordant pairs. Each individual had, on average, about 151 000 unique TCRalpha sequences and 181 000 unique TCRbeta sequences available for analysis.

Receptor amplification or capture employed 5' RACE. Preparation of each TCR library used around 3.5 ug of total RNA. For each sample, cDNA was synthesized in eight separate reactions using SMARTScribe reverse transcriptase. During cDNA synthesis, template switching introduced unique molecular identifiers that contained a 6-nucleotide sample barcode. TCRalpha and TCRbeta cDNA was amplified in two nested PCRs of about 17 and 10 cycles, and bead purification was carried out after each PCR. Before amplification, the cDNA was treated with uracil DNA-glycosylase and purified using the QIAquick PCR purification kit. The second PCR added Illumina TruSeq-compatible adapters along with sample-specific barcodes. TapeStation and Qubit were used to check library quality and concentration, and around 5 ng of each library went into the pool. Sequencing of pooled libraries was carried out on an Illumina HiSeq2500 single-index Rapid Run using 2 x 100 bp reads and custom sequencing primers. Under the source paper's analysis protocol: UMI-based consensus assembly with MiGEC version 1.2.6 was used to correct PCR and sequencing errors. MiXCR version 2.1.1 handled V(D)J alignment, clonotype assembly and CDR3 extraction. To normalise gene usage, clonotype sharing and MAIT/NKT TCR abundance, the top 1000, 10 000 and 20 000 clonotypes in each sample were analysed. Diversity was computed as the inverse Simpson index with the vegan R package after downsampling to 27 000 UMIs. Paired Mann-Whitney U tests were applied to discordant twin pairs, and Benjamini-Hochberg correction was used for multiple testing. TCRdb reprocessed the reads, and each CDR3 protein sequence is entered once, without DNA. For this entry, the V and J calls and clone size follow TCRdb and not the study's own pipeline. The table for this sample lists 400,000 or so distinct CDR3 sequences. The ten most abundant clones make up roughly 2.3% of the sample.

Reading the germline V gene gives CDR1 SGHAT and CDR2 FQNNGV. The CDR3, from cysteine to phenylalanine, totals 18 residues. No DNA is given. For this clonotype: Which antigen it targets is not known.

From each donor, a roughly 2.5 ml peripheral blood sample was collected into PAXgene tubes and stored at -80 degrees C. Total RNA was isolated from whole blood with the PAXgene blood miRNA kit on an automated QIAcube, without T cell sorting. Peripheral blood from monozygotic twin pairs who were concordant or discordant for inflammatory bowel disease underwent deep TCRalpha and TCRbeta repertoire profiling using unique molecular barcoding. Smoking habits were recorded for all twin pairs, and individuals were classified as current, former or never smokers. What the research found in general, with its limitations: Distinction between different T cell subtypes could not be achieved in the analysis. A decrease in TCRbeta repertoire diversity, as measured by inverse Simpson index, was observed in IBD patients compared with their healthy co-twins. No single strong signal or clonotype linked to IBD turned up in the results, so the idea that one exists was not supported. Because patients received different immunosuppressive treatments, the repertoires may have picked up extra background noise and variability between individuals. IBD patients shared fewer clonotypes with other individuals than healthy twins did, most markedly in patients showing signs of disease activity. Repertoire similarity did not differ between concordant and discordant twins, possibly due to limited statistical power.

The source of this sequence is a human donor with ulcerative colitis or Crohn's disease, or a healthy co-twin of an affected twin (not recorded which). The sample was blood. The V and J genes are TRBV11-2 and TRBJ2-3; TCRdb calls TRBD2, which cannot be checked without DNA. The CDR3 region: CASSLGGLAGGSTDTQYF.